This section outlines one T cell receptor beta chain sequence together with its context. These data are taken from a study of CD8 T cells in ankylosing spondylitis. This CDR3 has 13 residues. Germline values: CDR1 SQVTM, CDR2 ANQGSEA. Trimming cost V 5 bases and J 5 bases, with 14 bases left between them. Via MiXCR, TCRdb re-called the 5' RACE reads, giving one row per CDR3 protein. The sample includes 350,000 to 450,000 distinct CDR3 sequences, 20% to 25% of them seen just once. Sequencing used blood, either unsorted or a sorted T cell fraction (not recorded which). The genes are TRBV29-1 and TRBJ2-3; D may correspond to TRBD1 or TRBD2 (6 bases each). This receptor was obtained from a male donor with ankylosing spondylitis or in good health (not recorded which). CDR3 sequence reads: CSVISRGEDTQYF. For the CDR3, the DNA is TGCAGCGTTATTTCTAGGGGGGAAGATACGCAGTATTTT.